This T cell receptor beta chain was recovered during a study of blood T cell repertoires in COVID-19. On the study more broadly: Samples of COVID-19 (acute and convalescent) were obtained from the United States, Italy and Spain. PBMCs, B-cell-depleted T cells, or T cells provided the cDNA or gDNA that made up the material.

This CDR3 comprises 14 residues. Looked up from germline, CDR1 is SGDLS and CDR2 is YYNGEE. V was shortened by 0 bases and J by 8 bases, with 11 bases between the two germline ends. Authors' data handling: Reference gene primer amplification gave estimated nucleated cell counts. The repertoire was sequenced with immunoSEQ multiplex PCR; TCRdb's copy has only in-frame clones and lacks some. Clone size and V and J calls were adopted from that table, with D and trimming inferred from the DNA. Counted here are about 130,000 clones, approximately 80% occurring once; the ten biggest clones make up about 2.9%.

The chain employs TRBV9 and TRBJ2-2; unclear D gene. This clonotype was obtained from a woman older than 75 with acute or convalescent COVID-19. Material for sequencing was peripheral blood. The chain's CDR3 is CASSVASLGGELFF. CDR3 nucleotides: TGTGCCAGCAGCGTAGCTAGTCTTGGTGGGGAGCTGTTTTTT.